Shown below are 8 T cell receptor beta chains from a single sample sequenced in a study of blood T cell repertoires in COVID-19 (dated by TCRdb to the early 2020s). The library came from the immunoSEQ multiplex PCR assay. TCRdb holds this immuneACCESS table with in-frame rearrangements only. Some clones are missing; in checked studies, unresolved V genes explain under half, and the rest has no known cause. This sample is represented by 200,000 or so clones; 75% to 90% of them were singletons. The leading ten clones occupy about 5% of the sample. The sequenced material came from peripheral blood. The receptors stem from a human donor in a cohort sampled during active COVID-19.

The V gene is TRBV14, the J gene TRBJ2-1, with unresolved D. This CDR3 spans 12 amino acids. Trimming stripped 2 bases from V and 9 bases from J, with 8 bases between. Germline loops: CDR1 SGHDN, CDR2 FVKESK. In nucleotides, the CDR3 is TGTGCCAGCAGCCAACCTTGGGCTGAGCAGTTCTTC. Translating it yields CASSQPWAEQFF.

This chain connects TRBV11-3 to TRBJ2-7; D gene ambiguous. The ends were cut back, 5 bases at V and 0 bases at J, with 8 bases in the middle. CDR3 length equals 13 residues. Germline V CDR1 and CDR2: SGHNT, YENEEA. The CDR3 nucleotides read TGTGCCAGCAGCGGCCCCCCCTCCTACGAGCAGTACTTC. This sequence encodes CASSGPPSYEQYF.

The V call is TRBV7-2, the J call TRBJ2-7, with TRBD1 as a possible D gene (5 bases). This CDR3 comprises 15 residues. V lost 1 base and J 4 bases, leaving 14 bases between the germline ends. Germline assignment: CDR1 SGHTA and CDR2 FQGNSA. CDR3 bases: TGTGCCAGCAGCTTAGAGGGGTTGCAGGCTTACGAGCAGTACTTC. Translated: CASSLEGLQAYEQYF. The full variable domain, completed using reference TRBV7-2 and TRBJ2-7, is GAGVSQSPSNKVTEKGKDVELRCDPISGHTALYWYRQSLGQGLEFLIYFQGNSAPDKSGLPSDRFSAERTGGSVSTLTIQRTQQEDSAVYLCASSLEGLQAYEQYFGPGTRLTVT.

CDR3 in amino acids: CASRQALTDTQYF. CDR3 in DNA: TGTGCCAGCAGACAGGCCCTCACAGATACGCAGTATTTT. The chain uses TRBV7-2 and TRBJ2-3; maybe TRBD1 (5 bases). The V and J ends lost 6 bases and 2 bases respectively, with 9 bases between them. This CDR3 contains 13 residues. Germline loops: CDR1 SGHTA, CDR2 FQGNSA.

The chain joins TRBV4-1 to TRBJ2-7; 9 nucleotides align to TRBD1. Trimming removed 4 bases from V and 1 base from J; junction bases left unmatched: 2. The germline V gene encodes CDR1 MGHRA and CDR2 YSYEKL. The CDR3 length is 14 residues. The CDR3 DNA is TGCGCCAGCAGCCCCGGGACAGGGTCCTACGAGCAGTACTTC. It is translated as CASSPGTGSYEQYF.

This sequence joins TRBV30 and TRBJ1-4, with 8 bases lining up with TRBD1. Germline V gene sequence: CDR1 GTSNPN, CDR2 SVGIG (reference sequence). V lost 0 bases and J lost 7; bases outside the gene matches: 7. This CDR3 has 15 residues. This CDR3 is CAWSVPDRAGEKLFF. The CDR3 coding sequence is TGTGCCTGGAGTGTCCCGGACAGGGCGGGTGAAAAACTGTTTTTT.

The chain recombines TRBV29-1 with TRBJ2-7; weak D call: TRBD1 (5 bases). Deletions cut 0 bases from V and 0 bases from J, with 6 bases between. This CDR3 is built from 13 residues. Per the germline V gene, CDR1 is SQVTM and CDR2 is ANQGSEA. CDR3 coding DNA: TGCAGCGTTGAAGATGACAGCTCCTACGAGCAGTACTTC. This gives the protein CSVEDDSSYEQYF.

This chain joins TRBV5-1 and TRBJ2-7, with 8 bases fitting TRBD2. Trimming cost V 0 bases and J 4 bases; bases outside gene matches: 9. The length of the CDR3 is 16 residues. CDR1 is SGHRS, CDR2 YFSETQ, per germline. The CDR3 nucleotides are TGCGCCAGCAGCTTGGATCCGGGAGGGCCCTCTTACGAGCAGTACTTC. This encodes CASSLDPGGPSYEQYF.